Sequencing of this T cell receptor beta chain was carried out in a study of response to subunit inactivated influenza vaccine. Points from the study as a whole: With each seasonal influenza vaccination, the authors suggested, few new T cells are recruited.

A single record per CDR3 protein comes from TCRdb applying MiXCR to the RT-PCR reads. The table includes about 610,000 distinct CDR3 sequences, about 15% detected once. The germline V and J ends were trimmed by 2 bases and 5 bases, with 6 bases remaining between them. This CDR3 is built from 12 residues. This clonotype was recorded at least ten times. Its specificity is unknown. V gene TRBV12-3 or TRBV12-4 combines with J gene TRBJ1-2; D remains ambiguous. The sequence was collected from a man aged 45-65 years who received an inactivated influenza vaccine. The source material was PBMCs from blood, sampled roughly 13 days after vaccination. CDR3 loop: CASSLLDYGYTF. CDR3 DNA sequence: TGTGCCAGCAGTTTATTGGATTATGGCTACACCTTC.